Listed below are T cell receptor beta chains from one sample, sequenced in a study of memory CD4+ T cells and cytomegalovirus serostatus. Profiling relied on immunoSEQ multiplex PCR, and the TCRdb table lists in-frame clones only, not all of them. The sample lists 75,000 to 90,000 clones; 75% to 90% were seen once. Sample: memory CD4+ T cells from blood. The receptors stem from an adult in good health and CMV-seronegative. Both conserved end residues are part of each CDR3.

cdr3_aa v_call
CAINAGAMNTEAFF TRBV10-3
CASTFGGVNSYEQYF TRBV28
CAWMVSTGTANEKLFF TRBV30
CASSFHLQGPEQFF TRBV11-2
CASSNRGSPLHF TRBV2
CASSKRQGKMPQHF TRBV7-7
CASSLWGGSTGELFF TRBV5-1
CASTGQRGVRPEAFF TRBV6-1
CASRPGQEEHTEAFF TRBV10-1
CASSLGRGWYEQYF TRBV7-2
CASGPPGTLTDTQYF TRBV12-5
CASSAGGTGYEKLFF TRBV5-6
CASSPNRATNEKLFF TRBV7-2
CASSYFGRAGEQYF TRBV6-5
CASSQRQGQETQYF TRBV11-3
CASSETSQPQHF TRBV2
CAWSIWGAGTSYEQYF TRBV30
CASSRGPGTYEQYF TRBV19
CASSLGQGHSPLHF TRBV7-9
CASSLGPLNSGNTIYF TRBV5-1
CASSQLDRVGTEAFF TRBV4-1
CASSLLRVTDTQYF TRBV28
CASSQRRDGRQETQYF TRBV4-3
CASSPRDRGPYGYTF TRBV7-2
CASSSRLAGDGNIQYF TRBV27
CAISESLLVGQGNTGELFF TRBV10-3
CASSRSGSNNEQFF TRBV7-3
CASSLGGINTGELFF TRBV5-6
CASSIAWVRGHSPLHF TRBV5-5
CASSLSGVGGNTIYF TRBV28
CASSLAGGKTGELFF TRBV7-9
CASSLGVGPSNQPQHF TRBV7-9
CASSLLAGANEQFF TRBV5-1
CASSLVGDRVGGYTF TRBV5-1
CASSGTGAGPF TRBV30
CASSPDRATALSSGNTIYF TRBV5-1
CAWSATRQGAIAFF TRBV30
CASSEGMGVGGYTF TRBV2
CASSLYAANYGYTF TRBV5-5
CASSRNSGGRGVGELFF TRBV19
CASSRDRGRNTEAFF TRBV5-1
CASSLSAGQETQYF TRBV7-2
CASSLVSSHTQYF TRBV13
CASSPRGRGGETQYF TRBV7-9
CASSQVKDSNQPQHF TRBV4-1